This T cell receptor (beta chain) derives from a study of blood T cell repertoires in COVID-19. Across the study: Samples taken during acute and convalescent COVID-19 were collected in the United States, Italy and Spain. PBMCs, B-cell-depleted T cells, or T cells were the source of the cDNA or gDNA that made up the material.

Original handling: Reference gene primer amplification in the assay estimated nucleated cell counts. TCRdb keeps only in-frame clones here, not all; method: immunoSEQ multiplex PCR. The D gene and trimming were derived from the DNA, and the V and J assignments and clone size from that table. The table shows just under 300,000 clones, with more than 75% occurring only once. This CDR3 comprises 11 residues. Trimming shortened V by 2 bases and J by 12 bases, and 11 bases separated the two germline ends. CDR1 is MNHNS and CDR2 is SASEGT in the germline V gene. This clonotype was sampled from a man in his 70s with acute or convalescent COVID-19. Sample: peripheral blood. This chain joins TRBV6-1 and TRBJ2-7; no clear D. CDR3 amino acids: CASSERVAGYF. The CDR3 DNA sequence: TGTGCCAGCAGTGAACGGGTCGCCGGGTACTTC.